One sample yielded the 16 T cell receptor beta chains listed below, sequenced in a study of T cell responses to AZD1222 COVID-19 vaccine. Clones were sequenced by immunoSEQ multiplex PCR, and TCRdb holds only the in-frame ones, with some missing. The sample has about 130,000 clones, 70% to 90% seen once. The material sequenced was peripheral blood, taken on day 0 of AZD1222 vaccination. Receptor source: an adult in good health.

The chain couples TRBV24-1 to TRBJ2-5; D is uncertain. CDR3 length equals 14 residues. V was shortened by 1 base and J by 4 bases, with 9 bases between the two germline ends. Germline CDR1 KGHDR, CDR2 SFDVKD. The CDR3 spells CATSDFVQPETQYF. In DNA, the CDR3 is TGTGCCACCAGTGATTTTGTGCAGCCAGAGACCCAGTACTTC.

As DNA, the CDR3 is TGTGCCAGCAGTCAAGGGGGGAGGGGGCTCGGCAATCAGCCCCAGCATTTT. Its protein product is CASSQGGRGLGNQPQHF. This sequence joins TRBV28 and TRBJ1-5, with TRBD1 matching 7 bases. The CDR3 totals 17 residues. Trimming removed 5 bases from V and 2 bases from J; junction bases left unmatched: 12. The germline V gene encodes CDR1 MDHEN and CDR2 SYDVKM. The variable domain in full, completed from reference TRBV28 and TRBJ1-5, reads DVKVTQSSRYLVKRTGEKVFLECVQDMDHENMFWYRQDPGLGLRLIYFSYDVKMKEKGDIPEGYSVSREKKERFSLILESASTNQTSMYLCASSQGGRGLGNQPQHFGDGTRLSIL.

The chain employs TRBV5-1 and TRBJ1-2; D is uncertain. Germline V gene data show CDR1 as SGHRS and CDR2 as YFSETQ. The ends were cut back, 0 bases at V and 4 bases at J, with 13 bases in the middle. This CDR3 contains 15 residues. The chain's CDR3 is CASSLEWGAVYGYTF. The CDR3 DNA is TGCGCCAGCAGCTTGGAATGGGGAGCCGTCTATGGCTACACCTTC.

The V call is TRBV21-1, the J call TRBJ2-3; the D call of TRBD2 is as the table states it, not checked on the DNA. TRBV21-1 corresponds to a pseudogene. The CDR3 length is 16 residues. The CDR3 protein is CASSTAAALSTDTQYF. The CDR3 DNA reads TGTGCCAGCAGCACTGCGGCGGCCCTTAGCACAGATACGCAGTATTTT.

The rearrangement links TRBV19 to TRBJ1-2; D call uncertain. In germline, CDR1 is LNHDA, CDR2 SQIVND (reference sequence). V lost 6 bases to trimming and J lost 6 bases, with 8 bases between them. The CDR3 is 11 amino acids. CDR3 region: CASRVTDGYTF. For the CDR3, the DNA is TGTGCCAGTAGGGTGACCGATGGCTACACCTTC. Drawing the rest from reference TRBV19 and TRBJ1-2, the complete variable domain is DGGITQSPKYLFRKEGQNVTLSCEQNLNHDAMYWYRQDPGQGLRLIYYSQIVNDFQKGDIAEGYSVSREKKESFPLTVTSAQKNPTAFYLCASRVTDGYTFGSGTRLTVV.

The chain is built from TRBV2 and TRBJ2-6; no reliable D call. The CDR3 extends over 15 amino acids. CDR1 is SNHLY and CDR2 is FYNNEI in the germline V gene. The ends were cut back, 3 bases at V and 0 bases at J, with 6 bases in the middle. The CDR3 loop reads CASSDWSSGANVLTF. The CDR3 DNA is TGTGCCAGCAGTGATTGGAGCTCTGGGGCCAACGTCCTGACTTTC.

The V and J genes are TRBV18 and TRBJ2-7; 11 bases align to TRBD1. This CDR3 comprises 15 residues. Per the germline V gene, CDR1 is KGHSH and CDR2 is LQKENI. V trimming: 1 base; J trimming: 4 bases; junction bases outside the gene matches: 3. The CDR3 is CASSPRGTGGYEQYF. For the CDR3, the DNA is TGTGCCAGCTCACCACGGGGGACAGGGGGGTACGAGCAGTACTTC.

This clone appeared once. The CDR3 bases are TGTGCCAGCGGGACGGTAGTGGGGTACGAGCAGTACTTC. Translation gives CASGTVVGYEQYF. V usage is TRBV6-5 and J usage is TRBJ2-7, with D possibly called TRBD1 or TRBD2 (5 bases each). The CDR3 contains 13 residues. Germline-derived CDR1 and CDR2 are MNHEY and SVGAGI. Trimming pared 8 bases from V and 4 bases from J, leaving 15 bases between.

CDR3 amino acids: CASSQGRSYEQYF. CDR3 coding DNA: TGCGCCAGCAGCCAAGGTCGCAGCTACGAGCAGTACTTC. This chain links TRBV4-3 with TRBJ2-7; D gene ambiguous. CDR3 length equals 13 residues. Trimming left V 1 base short and J 3 bases short, with 7 bases between. Germline values: CDR1 LGHNA, CDR2 YSLEER.

The rearrangement uses TRBV5-1 and TRBJ2-5; 8 bases align to TRBD2. The junction had 10 bases not matched to a gene; V was cut back by 4 bases and J by 5 bases. CDR1 and CDR2 (germline): SGHRS, YFSETQ. This CDR3 contains 15 residues. This chain's CDR3 is CASSAGLAGSETQYF. In DNA form, the CDR3 reads TGCGCCAGCAGCGCCGGACTAGCAGGTTCGGAGACCCAGTACTTC.

The CDR3 DNA reads as TGTGCCAGCAGCGCCGGGACAGCCAACGAGCAGTACTTC. This codes for CASSAGTANEQYF. The genes are TRBV9 and TRBJ2-7, with 7 bases that match TRBD1. Germline V gene data show CDR1 as SGDLS and CDR2 as YYNGEE. J lost 5 bases, V lost 3 bases, and 5 bases had no gene match. The CDR3 contains 13 residues.

This clone was recorded only once. The chain employs TRBV6-5 and TRBJ2-2, with TRBD2 as a possible D gene (7 bases). V was cut by 6 bases and J by 1 base, with 12 bases left in between. Germline V gene data show CDR1 as MNHEY and CDR2 as SVGAGI. CDR3 length: 15 residues. The CDR3 region is CASSWGGRNTGELFF. CDR3 coding DNA: TGTGCCAGCAGCTGGGGGGGCCGGAACACCGGGGAGCTGTTTTTT.

The chain has TRBV5-1 and TRBJ2-3; TRBD2 agrees at 8 bases. Germline values: CDR1 SGHRS, CDR2 YFSETQ. The CDR3 loop spans 16 amino acids. V lost 0 bases and J lost 0; bases outside the gene matches: 3. CDR3 bases: TGCGCCAGCAGCTTGGAAGCGGGGGCCAGCACAGATACGCAGTATTTT. This sequence encodes CASSLEAGASTDTQYF.

This chain joins TRBV7-3 and TRBJ2-7, with D possibly being TRBD2 (6 bases). The V gene's germline CDR1 is SGHTA and CDR2 FQGTGA. Trimming removed 4 bases at V and 0 bases at J, with 13 bases between. The CDR3 covers 15 residues. The CDR3 coding sequence is TGTGCCAGCAGCTCGGGACTCTCCCCCTCCTACGAGCAGTACTTC. It specifies CASSSGLSPSYEQYF.

The chain is built from TRBV14 and TRBJ2-7; D is undetermined. Trimming cost V 1 base and J 4 bases, with 2 bases left between them. The CDR3 consists of 11 residues. The germline CDR1 and CDR2 sequences are SGHDN and FVKESK. The CDR3 nucleotides are TGTGCCAGCAGCCAAGGTTACGAGCAGTACTTC. This sequence encodes CASSQGYEQYF. Together with reference TRBV14 and TRBJ2-7, the CDR3 gives the full variable domain: EAGVTQFPSHSVIEKGQTVTLRCDPISGHDNLYWYRRVMGKEIKFLLHFVKESKQDESGMPNNRFLAERTGGTYSTLKVQPAELEDSGVYFCASSQGYEQYFGPGTRLTVT.

The chain recombines TRBV3-1 (or the pseudogene TRBV3-2) with TRBJ2-1; D might be TRBD1 (5 bases). The CDR3 sequence is 15 residues long. Per germline, CDR1 LGHDT and CDR2 YNNKEL (reference sequence). The germline V and J ends were trimmed by 4 bases and 5 bases, with 15 bases remaining between them. The CDR3 DNA sequence: TGTGCCAGCAGCCCCTCTTCATCCAGGGACAATGAGCAGTTCTTC. It yields the protein CASSPSSSRDNEQFF.